Listed here are 15 T cell receptor beta chains from one sample, sequenced in a study of cytomegalovirus exposure and HLA in healthy donors. The PCR contained 60 Vbeta and 13 Jbeta primers. Only in-frame clones appear in the TCRdb table, and some are missing; sequencing was by immunoSEQ multiplex PCR. Among roughly 97,000 clones, around three quarters were seen once, and the ten largest hold about 5%. Material: PBMCs. These receptors originate from a woman aged 18-29 years in good health and CMV-seropositive.

The rearrangement joins TRBV6-5 to TRBJ2-5; a weak D match, TRBD1 (6 bases). With 5 bases removed from V and 1 base from J, the gap between germline ends came to 11 bases. There are 14 residues in the CDR3. Per germline, CDR1 MNHEY and CDR2 SVGAGI. The CDR3 DNA reads TGTGCCAGCAGTGGGGGACAACTCCAAGAGACCCAGTACTTC. This encodes CASSGGQLQETQYF.

The rearrangement links TRBV29-1 to TRBJ2-3; TRBD2 aligns across 12 bases. The V and J ends lost 4 bases and 1 base, in that order; junction bases with no gene match: 6. Germline CDR1 SQVTM, CDR2 ANQGSEA. This CDR3 has 16 amino acids. CDR3 amino acids: CSVASGRAGGTDTQYF. DNA of the CDR3: TGCAGCGTTGCTAGCGGGAGGGCCGGTGGCACAGATACGCAGTATTTT.

The chain joins TRBV7-2 to TRBJ1-1; the match to TRBD1 covers 7 bases. The CDR3 spans 16 residues. After removal of 5 bases from V and 2 bases from J, the junction contained 11 bases not matched to a gene. CDR1 and CDR2 (germline): SGHTA, FQGNSA. CDR3 nucleotides: TGTGCCAGCAGCCGACAGGGCGGGGCCGCTAACACTGAAGCTTTCTTT. This encodes CASSRQGGAANTEAFF.

This clone has only a few counts. The chain has TRBV6-5 and TRBJ2-5, with 7 bases fitting TRBD1. V was pared by 6 bases and J by 5 bases, with 6 bases of the junction left unmatched. The germline CDR1 and CDR2 sequences are MNHEY and SVGAGI. This CDR3 spans 13 amino acids. The CDR3 bases are TGTGCCAGCAGGACGAGACAGGGTGAGACCCAGTACTTC. Amino acid sequence: CASRTRQGETQYF.

This sequence joins TRBV7-3 and TRBJ1-1, with unresolved D. Trimming took 3 bases from V and 1 from J, leaving 6 bases between them. CDR1 is SGHTA and CDR2 is FQGTGA in the germline V gene. CDR3 length: 13 amino acids. The CDR3 here is CASSFSGNTEAFF. CDR3 DNA sequence: TGTGCCAGCAGCTTTTCGGGGAACACTGAAGCTTTCTTT.

This chain uses TRBV4-1 with TRBJ2-7; the match to TRBD1 covers 7 bases. From germline, CDR1 is MGHRA and CDR2 YSYEKL. The CDR3 has 14 amino acids. Trimming cost V 3 bases and J 2 bases; bases outside gene matches: 4. In nucleotides, the CDR3 is TGCGCCAGCAGCCATTCACAGGGGCCCTACGAGCAGTACTTC. This gives the protein CASSHSQGPYEQYF.

The chain employs TRBV5-5 and TRBJ1-4, with 10 bases lining up with TRBD1. V gave up 3 bases and J gave up 6 bases; unmatched junction bases: 2. This CDR3 has 14 amino acids. CDR1 and CDR2 (germline): SGHKS, YYEKEE (reference sequence). DNA of the CDR3: TGTGCCAGCAGCTACGGGACAGGGGATGAAAAACTGTTTTTT. Its translation is CASSYGTGDEKLFF.

V and J are TRBV19 and TRBJ2-7; D remains ambiguous. CDR1 is LNHDA, CDR2 SQIVND, per germline (reference sequence). Deletions cut 0 bases from V and 3 bases from J, with 9 bases between. The CDR3 covers 14 residues. Written as DNA, the CDR3 is TGTGCCAGTAGTATAGAACATTCTGGCTACGAGCAGTACTTC. This gives the protein CASSIEHSGYEQYF.

This clone was found a few times. A read error may produce the germline difference seen at one junction end. The rearrangement joins TRBV29-1 to TRBJ2-7; 9 bases map to TRBD1. CDR1 is SQVTM, CDR2 ANQGSEA, per germline. This CDR3 region has 14 residues. CDR3 sequence: CSVARDREPYEKYF. CDR3 nucleotides: TGCAGCGTGGCCCGGGACAGGGAGCCATACGAGAAGTACTTC.

The chain has TRBV6-5 and TRBJ1-6; possible D gene TRBD1, 6 bases. This CDR3 has 15 residues. Trimming removed 6 bases at V and 6 bases at J, with 15 bases between. Germline V gene lookup returns CDR1 MNHEY and CDR2 SVGAGI. CDR3 in amino acids: CASSTVTGGNSPLHF. CDR3 sequence (DNA): TGTGCCAGCAGCACGGTGACAGGTGGTAATTCACCCCTCCACTTT.

The chain carries TRBV19 and TRBJ2-4; tentatively, D is TRBD1 (6 bases). V was cut by 3 bases and J by 7 bases, with 13 bases left in between. Germline V gene lookup returns CDR1 LNHDA and CDR2 SQIVND (reference sequence). The CDR3 totals 14 residues. Written as DNA, the CDR3 is TGTGCCAGTAGTATCGGTGGCAGGGGTAACATTCAGTACTTC. Protein sequence: CASSIGGRGNIQYF.

The CDR3 DNA follows: TGTGCTAGTGGCACAAAAGGGAGGCAAGAGACCCAGTACTTC. It codes for CASGTKGRQETQYF. This sequence joins TRBV12-5 and TRBJ2-5; TRBD2 is a possible D gene (6 bases). Germline CDR1 reads LGHNT; CDR2 reads FRNRAP. V lost 6 bases, J lost 2 bases, and 13 bases lay in between. The CDR3 spans 14 residues.

CDR3 nucleotide sequence: TGTGCCAGCAGTGAAGCGCGGTACGAGCAGTACTTC. It encodes CASSEARYEQYF. The chain is built from TRBV2 and TRBJ2-7, with D hard to call. The CDR3 is 12 amino acids. Per germline, CDR1 SNHLY and CDR2 FYNNEI. Trimming left V 0 bases short and J 4 bases short, with 4 bases between.

As for this clone: Given a much more abundant clone one base away, this may be a read error. The same CDR3 can be traced to other DNA sequences in this sample. The chain employs TRBV4-1 and TRBJ1-4; the match to TRBD1 covers 8 bases. Germline CDR1 and CDR2: MGHRA and YSYEKL. The CDR3 spans 16 residues. The CDR3 protein is CASSQEGGTGSEKLFF. The CDR3 DNA sequence: TGCGCGAGCAGCCAAGAGGGCGGGACAGGCAGTGAAAAACTGTTTTTT.

This clone was seen once. The V and J genes are TRBV2 and TRBJ2-7; D call uncertain. Per germline, CDR1 SNHLY and CDR2 FYNNEI. The CDR3 totals 12 residues. Trimming cost V 6 bases and J 1 base, with 7 bases left between them. In DNA, the CDR3 is TGTGCCAGCAGGTGGCAGTCCTACGAGCAGTACTTC. Translated, it gives CASRWQSYEQYF.